The source of this T cell receptor (beta chain) is a study of cytomegalovirus exposure and HLA in healthy donors. Notes on the study in general: Most TCR sequences proved rare, with some public TCRs found in many donors.

Germline loops: CDR1 MRHNA, CDR2 SNTAGT. This CDR3 contains 15 residues. With V trimmed by 6 bases and J by 4 bases, 7 bases remained unmatched. With regard to this clone: Its antigen is not known.

Clones were sequenced by immunoSEQ multiplex PCR, and TCRdb holds only the in-frame ones, with some missing. The table includes roughly 90,000 clones, around 85% detected once. The rearrangement joins TRBV6-4 to TRBJ2-1, with 9 bases fitting TRBD1. The material sequenced was PBMCs. The receptor comes from a man aged 18 to 29 in good health and CMV-seropositive. CDR3 sequence: CASSSTTGGYNEQFF. The CDR3 region has the DNA TGTGCCAGCAGCTCAACGACAGGGGGTTACAATGAGCAGTTCTTC.